These T cell receptor beta chains were read from a single sample in a study of blood T cell repertoires in COVID-19. Some clones are missing from TCRdb's copy, which holds only in-frame ones; the method was immunoSEQ multiplex PCR. The table records 50,000 or so clones, about 85% of them present only once. Input material: peripheral blood. The receptors were gathered from a man in his forties or fifties with active COVID-19. CDR3s include the opening cysteine and the closing phenylalanine or tryptophan. Fields, in order: clone size, D gene, V gene, J gene, CDR3 DNA, CDR3 protein. The D gene is left open where the match is weak. Some rows mark clone size as missing; the rest say once, few, many or name a class of expanded clone.

.,.,TRBV6-5,TRBJ2-2,TGTGCCAGCAGTTACGCGGCCGCTAACACCGGGGAGCTGTTTTTT,CASSYAAANTGELFF
.,.,TRBV6-5,TRBJ2-2,TGTGCCAGCAGCCCCGGGGGAGGCGGCGCCGGGGAGCTGTTTTTT,CASSPGGGGAGELFF
few,TRBD2,TRBV5-1,TRBJ2-1,TGCGCCAGCAGCTTGGCCGTCAGCGGGAGCCCCGGGAATGAGCAGTTCTTC,CASSLAVSGSPGNEQFF
.,.,TRBV27,TRBJ1-2,TGTGCCAGCAGTTTATCGGGGGGTAGCTATGGCTACACCTTC,CASSLSGGSYGYTF
once,.,TRBV7-2,TRBJ2-7,TGTGCCAGCAGCTTATTTAGGGGCAGAGGTGTGAGCGAGCAGTACTTC,CASSLFRGRGVSEQYF
.,TRBD1,TRBV7-9,TRBJ1-2,TGTGCCAGCACCCTGGGCAGGGGGCGTTATGACTATGGCTACACCTTC,CASTLGRGRYDYGYTF
.,.,TRBV29-1,TRBJ1-5,TGCAGCGTTGGACCAGGGGAGGGTCAGCCCCAGCATTTT,CSVGPGEGQPQHF
.,TRBD1,TRBV24-1,TRBJ2-7,TGTGCCACCAGTGATCCCGGACAGGGTGGATACGAGCAGTACTTC,CATSDPGQGGYEQYF
.,.,TRBV3-1/TRBV3-2,TRBJ1-1,TGTGCCAGCAGCCAAGACGAGAGGAGGGGCGCGTGGTTAGCTTTCTTT,CASSQDERRGAWLAFF
.,TRBD1,TRBV5-1,TRBJ1-3,TGCGCCAGCAGCTGGGGACAGGCCATGGGTGGAAACACCATATATTTT,CASSWGQAMGGNTIYF
.,.,TRBV21-1,TRBJ2-3,TGTGCCAGCAGCAAAAGGATAGCGGGAGGGCCTGGCGGGGATTTT,CASSKRIAGGPGGDF
.,.,TRBV24-1,TRBJ2-7,TGTGCCACCAGTGATATAACGGGTGGGGCCGAGCAGTACTTC,CATSDITGGAEQYF
once,.,TRBV6-6,TRBJ1-2,TGTGCCAGCACCTTGGATGGCCCGGGCTATGGCTACACCTTC,CASTLDGPGYGYTF
.,.,TRBV7-2,TRBJ2-7,TGTGCCAGCAGCTTAGAGGGGGGGTACGAGCAGTACTTC,CASSLEGGYEQYF
.,TRBD2,TRBV7-9,TRBJ2-7,TGTGCCAGCAGCCCCCTACTAGCGGGAGGTTCCTACGAGCAGTACTTC,CASSPLLAGGSYEQYF
.,TRBD1,TRBV2,TRBJ1-2,TGTGCCACCCGTGGACAGGGTCTGAACTATGGCTACACCTTC,CATRGQGLNYGYTF
.,.,TRBV10-1,TRBJ1-1,TGCGCCAGCAGCGGGACTGCCGATATGAACACTGAAGCTTTCTTT,CASSGTADMNTEAFF
.,TRBD2,TRBV4-1,TRBJ2-1,TGCGCCAGCAGCCATGATCCTAGCGGGAGTTCCTACAATGAGCAGTTCTTC,CASSHDPSGSSYNEQFF
.,TRBD1,TRBV7-9,TRBJ2-3,TGTGCCAGCAGCTTAGGAGGGACAGAAACGCAGTATTTT,CASSLGGTETQYF
.,TRBD2,TRBV7-7,TRBJ2-5,TGTGCTAGCAGCTTACTCCTAGCGGGAAGTCGTGAGACCCAGTACTTC,CASSLLLAGSRETQYF
.,TRBD1,TRBV4-1,TRBJ1-2,TGCGCCAGCAGCCAGAGACTAACCGGACAGGGGAGACACTATGGCTACACCTTC,CASSQRLTGQGRHYGYTF
.,.,TRBV2,TRBJ2-2,TGTGCCAGCATATCGGACTGGAACACCGGGGAGCTGTTTTTT,CASISDWNTGELFF
.,TRBD1,TRBV28,TRBJ2-1,TGTGCCAGCAGTTTCTCGGACAGGTACAATGAGCAGTTCTTC,CASSFSDRYNEQFF